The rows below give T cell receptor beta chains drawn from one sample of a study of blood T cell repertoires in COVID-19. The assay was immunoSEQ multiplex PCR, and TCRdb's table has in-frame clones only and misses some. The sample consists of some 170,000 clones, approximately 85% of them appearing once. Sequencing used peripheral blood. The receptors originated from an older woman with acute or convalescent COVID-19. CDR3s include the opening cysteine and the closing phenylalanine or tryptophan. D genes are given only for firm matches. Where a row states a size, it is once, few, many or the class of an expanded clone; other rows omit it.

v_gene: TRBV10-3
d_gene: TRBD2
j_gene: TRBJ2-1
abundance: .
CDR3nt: TGTGCCATCAGTATAGCGGGATCGAGTAATGAGCAGTTCTTC
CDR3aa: CAISIAGSSNEQFF

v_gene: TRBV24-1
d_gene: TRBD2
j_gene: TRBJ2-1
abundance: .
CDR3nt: TGTGCCACCAGTGACCGACTAGCGGGAGAGGTTGAGCAGTTCTTC
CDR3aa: CATSDRLAGEVEQFF

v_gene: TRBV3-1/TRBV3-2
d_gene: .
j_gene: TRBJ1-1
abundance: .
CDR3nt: TGTGCCAGCAGCCAAGAGGAGGGAATAGGAAGAACTGAAGCTTTCTTT
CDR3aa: CASSQEEGIGRTEAFF

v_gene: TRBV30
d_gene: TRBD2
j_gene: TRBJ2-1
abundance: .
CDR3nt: TGTGCCTGGAGTCACCCTCTGGGACTAGCTCGACGCAATGAGCAGTTCTTC
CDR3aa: CAWSHPLGLARRNEQFF

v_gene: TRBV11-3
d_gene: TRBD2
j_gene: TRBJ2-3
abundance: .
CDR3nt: TGTGCCAGCGGACTAGCGGGAGCGGATACGCAGTATTTT
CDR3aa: CASGLAGADTQYF

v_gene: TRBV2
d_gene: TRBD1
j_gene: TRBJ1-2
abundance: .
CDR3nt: TGTGCCAGCACCTCGGGACAGGGCGGTTATGGCTACACCTTC
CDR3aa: CASTSGQGGYGYTF

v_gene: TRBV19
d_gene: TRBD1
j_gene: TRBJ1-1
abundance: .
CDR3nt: TGTGCCAGTAGTATGGGACAGGGCACGACGAACACTGAAGCTTTCTTT
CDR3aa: CASSMGQGTTNTEAFF

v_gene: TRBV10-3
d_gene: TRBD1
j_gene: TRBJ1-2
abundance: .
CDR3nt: TGTGCCATCAGTAAAGGTGGGACAGGGGTCGGCTACACCTTC
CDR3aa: CAISKGGTGVGYTF

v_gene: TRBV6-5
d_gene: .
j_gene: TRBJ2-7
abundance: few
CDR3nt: TGTGCCAGCAGTTACTCGGACACCATGGGGGAGCAGTACTTC
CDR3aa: CASSYSDTMGEQYF

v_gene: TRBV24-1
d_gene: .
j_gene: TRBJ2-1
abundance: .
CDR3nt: TGTGCCACCAGTGATCCGCGGAGTATAGATAATGAGCAGTTCTTC
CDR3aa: CATSDPRSIDNEQFF

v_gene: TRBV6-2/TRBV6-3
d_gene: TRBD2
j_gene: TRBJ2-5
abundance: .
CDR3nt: TGTGCCAGCAGTTACGGCCGGCTAGCGGGAGTGGAGACCCAGTACTTC
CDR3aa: CASSYGRLAGVETQYF

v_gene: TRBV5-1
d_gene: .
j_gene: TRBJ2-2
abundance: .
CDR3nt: TGCGCCAGCAGCCCGGGACAGAACACCGGGGAGCTGTTTTTT
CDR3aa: CASSPGQNTGELFF

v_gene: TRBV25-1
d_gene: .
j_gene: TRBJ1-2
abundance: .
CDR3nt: TGTGCCAGCAACTGGGGGGGGCTGGAGGGCGGCTACACCTTC
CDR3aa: CASNWGGLEGGYTF

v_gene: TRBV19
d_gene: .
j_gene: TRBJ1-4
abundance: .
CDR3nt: TGTGCCAGTAGTGCCCAGGGGACTAATGAAAAACTGTTTTTT
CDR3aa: CASSAQGTNEKLFF

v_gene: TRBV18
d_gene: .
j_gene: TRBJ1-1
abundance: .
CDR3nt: TGTGCCAGCTCACCAGACAGCACTGAAGCTTTCTTT
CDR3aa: CASSPDSTEAFF

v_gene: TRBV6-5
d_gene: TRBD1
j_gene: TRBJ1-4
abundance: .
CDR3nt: TGTGCCAGCCGACCACAGGGGGCGCCGGTGGAAAAACTGTTTTTT
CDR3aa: CASRPQGAPVEKLFF

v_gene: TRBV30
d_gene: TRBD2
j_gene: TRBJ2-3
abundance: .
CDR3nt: TGTGCCTGGAGGGAACCGGGACTAGCGGGAGGCAATACGCAGTATTTT
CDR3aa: CAWREPGLAGGNTQYF

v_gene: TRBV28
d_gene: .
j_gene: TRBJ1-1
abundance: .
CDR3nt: TGTGCCAGCAGCACGAGGAACACTGAAGCTTTCTTT
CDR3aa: CASSTRNTEAFF

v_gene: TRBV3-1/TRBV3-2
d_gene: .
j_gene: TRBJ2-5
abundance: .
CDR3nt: TGTGCCAGCAGCCGGGATAGCCGGGGGGAGACCCAGTACTTC
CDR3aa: CASSRDSRGETQYF

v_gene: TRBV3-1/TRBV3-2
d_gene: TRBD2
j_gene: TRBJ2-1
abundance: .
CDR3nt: TGTGCCAGCAGCCAAGACTTTAGCGGGAGGGCCTACAATGAGCAGTTCTTC
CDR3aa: CASSQDFSGRAYNEQFF

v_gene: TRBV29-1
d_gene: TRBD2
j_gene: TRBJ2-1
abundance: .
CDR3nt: TGCAGCGTGAACCCCGCGGGAGGGTCCTACAATGAGCAGTTCTTC
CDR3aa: CSVNPAGGSYNEQFF

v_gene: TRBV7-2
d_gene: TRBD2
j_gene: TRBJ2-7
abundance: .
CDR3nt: TGTGCCACCTCCAGGACTAGCGGGACCTACGAGCAGTACTTC
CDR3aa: CATSRTSGTYEQYF

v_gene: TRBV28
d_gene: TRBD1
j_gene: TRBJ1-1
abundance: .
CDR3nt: TGTGCCAGCAGTTCCTGGACAGGGAAGGGGAACACTGAAGCTTTCTTT
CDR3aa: CASSSWTGKGNTEAFF

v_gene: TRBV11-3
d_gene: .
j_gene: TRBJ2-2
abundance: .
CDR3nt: TGTGCCAGCAGCCCCAGCGGACAGGGAGGGGTCGGGGAGCTGTTTTTT
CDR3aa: CASSPSGQGGVGELFF

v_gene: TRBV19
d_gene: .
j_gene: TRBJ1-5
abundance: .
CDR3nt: TGTGCCAGTAGGAGGAGGGCACAGGACAGCAATCAGCCCCAGCATTTT
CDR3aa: CASRRRAQDSNQPQHF

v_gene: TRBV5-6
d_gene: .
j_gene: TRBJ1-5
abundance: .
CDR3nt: TGTGCCAGCAGCTTAACAGGGCGCAATCAGCCCCAGCATTTT
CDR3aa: CASSLTGRNQPQHF

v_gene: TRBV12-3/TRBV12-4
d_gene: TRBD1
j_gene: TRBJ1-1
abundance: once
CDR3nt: TGTGCCAGCAGAATTGGGACAGGGGGCACAGCTTTCTTT
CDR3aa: CASRIGTGGTAFF

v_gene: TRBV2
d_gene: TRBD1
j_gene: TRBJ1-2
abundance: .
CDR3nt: TGTGCCAGCAGGGAGTTTGGGGACAGCACCTATGGCTACACCTTC
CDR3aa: CASREFGDSTYGYTF

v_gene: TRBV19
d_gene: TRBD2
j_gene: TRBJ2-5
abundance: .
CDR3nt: TGTGCCAGTAGTGAGAGCGGGAGGCCCCCTGAGACCCAGTACTTC
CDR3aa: CASSESGRPPETQYF

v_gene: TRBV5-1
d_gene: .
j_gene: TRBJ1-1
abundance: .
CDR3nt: TGCGCCAGCAGCCAAACGGGCACTGAAGCTTTCTTT
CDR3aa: CASSQTGTEAFF

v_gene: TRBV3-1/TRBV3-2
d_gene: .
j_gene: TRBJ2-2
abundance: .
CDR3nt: TGTGCCAGCAGCCAACATCCGGGGGGCAGAGCGAACACCGGGGAGCTGTTTTTT
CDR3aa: CASSQHPGGRANTGELFF

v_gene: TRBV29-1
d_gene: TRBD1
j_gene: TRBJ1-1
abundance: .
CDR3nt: TGCAGCGTCCTAAGGGGTAGGGGGCAGACTGAAGCTTTCTTT
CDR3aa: CSVLRGRGQTEAFF

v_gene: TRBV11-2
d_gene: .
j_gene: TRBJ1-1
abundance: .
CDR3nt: TGTGCCAGCAGCTTAAACCCAGGGAAGGACACTGAAGCTTTCTTT
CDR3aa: CASSLNPGKDTEAFF

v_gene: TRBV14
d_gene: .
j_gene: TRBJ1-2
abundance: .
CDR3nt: TGTGCCAGCAGCCCAGACAACCGAGCTAACTATGGCTACACCTTC
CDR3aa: CASSPDNRANYGYTF

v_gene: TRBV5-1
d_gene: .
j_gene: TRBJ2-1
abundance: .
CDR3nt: TGCGCCAGCAGCATTTCAGGGAATGAGCAGTTCTTC
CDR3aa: CASSISGNEQFF

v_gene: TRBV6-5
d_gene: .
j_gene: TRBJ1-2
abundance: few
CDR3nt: TGTGCCAGCGCTTCCCCTGCGGGTACTAACTATGGCTACACCTTC
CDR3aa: CASASPAGTNYGYTF

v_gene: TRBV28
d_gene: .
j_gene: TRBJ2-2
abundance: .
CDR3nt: TGTGCCAGCAGACTAGACGACGCCGGGGAGCTGTTTTTT
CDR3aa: CASRLDDAGELFF

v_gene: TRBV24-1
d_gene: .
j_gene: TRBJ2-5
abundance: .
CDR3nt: TGTGCCACCGAAGCGTCGACAGCGGGGACCCAGTACTTC
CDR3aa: CATEASTAGTQYF

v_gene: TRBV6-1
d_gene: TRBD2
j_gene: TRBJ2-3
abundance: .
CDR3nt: TGTGCCAGCAGTGCCACTAGCGGGAGGGCCTCAGTTGATACGCAGTATTTT
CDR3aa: CASSATSGRASVDTQYF